The source of this T cell receptor (beta chain) is a study of blood T cell repertoires in COVID-19. Looking at the study overall: Among Cohort 3 donors, those recovered had two negative PCRs, clearance, or symptom resolution.

The study drew participants aged about 18 to 89 years from some 23 US areas. CDR1 and CDR2 (germline): LNHDA, SQIVND (reference sequence). The CDR3 covers 13 residues. Trimming pared 4 bases from V and 3 bases from J, leaving 7 bases between. Only in-frame clones appear in the TCRdb table, and some are missing; sequencing was by immunoSEQ multiplex PCR. This table has under 200,000 clones, around 83% appearing once. The sequenced sample consisted of PBMCs or T cells enriched from blood (not recorded which). The TCR sequence derives from a woman between 40 and 50 years old in a cohort exposed to, infected with or recovered from COVID-19 (not recorded which). The chain combines TRBV19 with TRBJ2-1; D is ambiguous. The CDR3: CASSTRNYNEQFF. The CDR3 DNA follows: TGTGCCAGTAGTACGCGGAACTACAATGAGCAGTTCTTC. The variable domain in full, with the rest retrieved from reference TRBV19 and TRBJ2-1, is DGGITQSPKYLFRKEGQNVTLSCEQNLNHDAMYWYRQDPGQGLRLIYYSQIVNDFQKGDIAEGYSVSREKKESFPLTVTSAQKNPTAFYLCASSTRNYNEQFFGPGTRLTVL.